This TCR beta chain was identified in a study of cytomegalovirus exposure and HLA in healthy donors (dated by TCRdb to about 2017). Regarding the study in general: An earlier analysis of some 600 of the donors reported 276 Gb of sequence data and around 110 million unique TCR beta sequences obtained from around 180 million T cells. Alongside the repertoire data, information on donor age, sex, ethnicity and CMV serostatus was compiled. Every repertoire in the discovery cohort had been generated on one and the same sequencing platform. A later genetic analysis used genome-wide SNP genotypes for about 55% of the 666 donors, treating that subset as a discovery cohort. The study aimed to test whether signatures of past pathogen exposure could be identified by cataloging public T cell receptors. The genetic ancestry cluster associated with self-reported Caucasian donors included 70% to 85% of the 350 to 500 genotyped donors. A later analysis re-analyzed previously published TCR beta repertoires from several hundred donors and added high-resolution HLA genotyping to study TCR occurrence patterns. An earlier analysis of 500 to 750 of the donors applied high-throughput TCR beta sequencing to assess whether each TCR beta V gene segment acted as functional or pseudogenic. The study used immunosequencing to profile the T cell repertoires of around 600 subjects and linked those repertoires to cytomegalovirus serostatus. Typing coverage differed by locus: A, B, C, DRB1 and DQB1 were typed in roughly 620-630 donors, DQA1 in roughly 500, DPA1 in over 600, and DPB1 in 400 to 480. HLA typing included class I and class II loci at four-digit resolution. A separate validation cohort of 90 to 150 different subjects was used in addition to the 666-subject first cohort. Approximately 300 gigabases of sequencing data and 75 million to 85 million unique TCR sequences made up an early release that covered 500 to 700 HLA-typed donors. A few DR-DQ haplotypes were treated as single units for association and clustering because of strong linkage in the cohort. In the later analysis, no new phenotypic data were used to find candidate immune exposures; instead, reliance was placed on TCR beta sequences and their occurrence across donors. Among 350 to 400 genotyped donors of the cohort, an average of approximately 230,000 unique TCR beta nucleotide sequences were sequenced per donor, roughly 20% of them non-productive. To predict cytomegalovirus infection status, the study combined high-throughput TCR immunosequencing, statistical association of individual TCRs with disease status, and machine learning.

With respect to this clone: Its antigen is currently not known. Base quality data are lacking; no much larger clone is found one base away. The same CDR3 is also encoded by other DNA sequences in this sample.

As encoded in the germline V gene, CDR1 is SGHTA while CDR2 is FQGNSA. From cysteine to phenylalanine, the CDR3 is 15 amino acids long. Only the CDR3 portion is preserved as DNA: 45 bases, with reading frame beginning at the first base. V is trimmed back by 4 bases and J by 2 bases, and the junction contains 6 bases that no gene match accounts for. The cohort consisted of 666 healthy bone marrow donors. At the time of sampling, all cohort members were nominally healthy, though unrecorded immune exposures were likely present. The donor was CMV seropositive and belonged to the group of over 250 seropositive cohort members. A peripheral blood sample was collected from each donor, and TCR beta sequencing was performed on peripheral blood mononuclear cells. Genomic DNA was extracted from the blood cell samples with the Qiagen DNeasy Blood Extraction Kit. The library was prepared using the immunoSEQ multiplex PCR assay. A mixture of 60 forward primers for TCR Vbeta segments and 13 reverse primers for TCR Jbeta segments was used in the multiplex PCR. Amplification of the CDR3 region of rearranged TCR beta genes was performed with a multiplex PCR assay on genomic DNA. On the Illumina HiSeq System, the amplified TCR beta libraries were sequenced as 87-base-pair reads. The authors' pipeline ran thus. A later analysis tallied roughly 78 million unique TCR beta chains across the 610 or so repertoires, and some 12 million of those chains were shared by two or more donors. Raw reads were error-corrected and collapsed into unique sequences with a nearest-neighbor algorithm that merged closely related sequences to remove PCR and sequencing errors. Alignment of CDR3 sequences to IMGT reference sequences was used to assign V, D and J gene segments. For a sequence to be retained, at least a six-nucleotide match to both a V gene segment and a J gene segment was required. A rearrangement was called productive if the CDR3 had no stop codons and remained in frame with V and J, and every other rearrangement was called non-productive. Following IMGT convention, CDR3 was defined as the stretch from the second conserved V-encoded cysteine to the conserved J-encoded phenylalanine. The earlier analysis of 587 of the donors excluded sequences that lacked an unambiguous match to a single V gene segment. An earlier analysis of over 450 of the donors classified V segments as functional when productive rearrangements were above 56.7% and as segregating when the standard deviation between donors was above 5%. To diagnose cytomegalovirus status from the catalog of TCR beta chain sequences, a statistical classification framework was built. V and J gene assignment, in a later analysis, came from comparing TCR nucleotide sequences with IMGT/GENE-DB human TR gene sequences. Using the TCRdist pipeline, a later analysis assigned CDR3 sequences along with most-parsimonious VDJ recombination scenarios. In a later analysis, every TCR beta chain was defined by the combination of its CDR3 amino acid sequence and its V-gene family, and reads without a unique V-gene family were dropped. To address suspected cross-contamination and a sequencing artifact, a later analysis removed some 620 highly shared, low-generation-probability nucleotide sequences. For each public chain, a later analysis derived a clonal expansion index from normalized ranks of inferred template counts within each repertoire. A later analysis computed generation probabilities with a VDJ recombination model fitted to out-of-frame rearrangements, and checked the results against IGoR. In a later analysis, hypergeometric tests were used to score TCR-TCR, TCR-HLA and TCR-CMV co-occurrence, with a repertoire-size bias correction applied to TCR pairs. In a later analysis, false discovery rates were estimated by permuting HLA or CMV assignments 20 times. In a later analysis, co-occurring TCRs were grouped with DBSCAN, and TCRdist sequence similarity was added when clustering was performed within HLA-allele-positive subsets. Repertoires with fewer than 30,000 or more than 120,000 public chains were left out of co-occurrence clustering, as were about 5 repertoires with anomalous nucleotide sharing. This is the immuneACCESS table as TCRdb keeps it, with only in-frame sequences that have V and J called. A part of the clones is gone; compared with another copy, unresolved V genes explain less than half, and the rest is unexplained. From that table come the V and J calls and clone size; the DNA was used to work out D and trimming. The sample has 75,000 to 90,000 clones on record, 78% of them singletons. The top ten hold less than 6% of the sample.

Overall study outcomes, separate from this receptor: Most TCR sequences were observed very rarely across donors, whereas some public TCRs were present in many individuals. The classifier was reported to diagnose cytomegalovirus status with high specificity and sensitivity in both the original cohort and the validation cohort. Because HLA typing was missing for some donors at each locus, association tests included only the typed subset. Because counts were too low, roughly 18 rarely observed V segments, including chromosome 9 orphons, were left out of the earlier analysis of 587 of the donors. In an earlier analysis of some 500 of the donors, most TCR beta V segments were observed in productive rearrangements about 87% or about 30% of the time, broadly matching IMGT annotations. Three of the identified cytomegalovirus-associated TCR beta chains were confirmed in vitro to be specific for cytomegalovirus antigens. In a later analysis, the rate of TCR association differed among HLA loci, with DRB1 alleles having the most associated TCRs and HLA-C alleles having the fewest. According to a later analysis, parvovirus B19, influenza, CMV and Epstein-Barr virus appeared linked to several top co-occurrence clusters. Presence/absence analyses assumed roughly uniform sequencing depth across donors, an assumption that may not hold. A further reported finding was that TCR beta sequences accurately predicted the HLA-A and HLA-B alleles for most subjects in the first cohort. In a later genetic analysis, a missense DCLRE1C variant was associated with V-gene and J-gene trimming of TCR beta chains, and the association was replicated in an independent cohort. In the study, about 150 TCR beta chains were listed as associated with cytomegalovirus. Some IMGT-functional V segments, including TRBV6-2 and TRBV6-3, could not be told apart with the 87-base-pair reads, so those segments were excluded. A group of highly shared sequence variants was considered likely to be a technical artifact of the sequencing pipeline. In a later genetic analysis, fewer N-insertions in productive TCRs were reported among donors in an Asian-associated ancestry cluster than the roughly 700-donor mean. When HLA alleles, especially DR and DQ, strongly co-occurred, attributing TCR associations to individual alleles was difficult. CMV serostatus was the only immune exposure information available for the cohort. Linkage disequilibrium might explain the correlated functional status among segregating V segments, but an unknown experimental factor could not be excluded. Only TCR beta chains were sequenced in this cohort, and the absence of alpha or paired-chain data limited detectable features. According to a later analysis, most CMV-associated TCR beta chains appeared to be HLA-restricted, and the HLA associations seemed to be driven largely by CMV exposure. In a later analysis, HLA-associated TCR beta chains were found to be more clonally expanded and to have lower generation probabilities than equally common non-associated chains. At a false discovery rate of 0.05, a later analysis linked 16,000 or so TCR beta sequences to specific HLA alleles. It was suggested by the authors that the approach could potentially be generalized to other disease states and immunological phenotypes.

The sequence came from a male donor in good health and CMV-seropositive. The sequenced material came from PBMCs. Rearrangement joined TRBV7-2 to TRBJ2-3; TRBD1 aligns with 7 central bases. DNA sequence: TGTGCCAGCAGCTCCCAGACAGGGTCCACAGATACGCAGTATTTT. Its protein product is CASSSQTGSTDTQYF.